This T cell receptor (beta chain) was captured in a study of T-cell reconstitution after alpha-beta-depleted transplantation in children. There are many counts of this clonotype. Preparing the TCRbeta library involved the use of unique molecular identifiers. One entry per CDR3 protein results from TCRdb running MiXCR on the PCR reads. The sample lists approximately 590,000 distinct CDR3 sequences; roughly a tenth were seen once. CDR1 is MGHRA, CDR2 YSYEKL, per germline. The V gene end was trimmed by 0 bases and the J gene end by 7 bases; junction bases not matched to a gene: 10. The length of the CDR3 is 17 residues.

The receptor comes from a human donor who donated a stem cell graft to a child with acute myeloid leukemia. The chain combines TRBV4-1 with TRBJ2-2; TRBD1 matches at 8 bases. The input for sequencing was PBMCs from the stem cell graft donor, taken from the stem cell graft. The CDR3 region is CASSQDTQGAQNGELFF. As DNA, the CDR3 is TGCGCCAGCAGCCAAGATACGCAGGGGGCGCAAAACGGGGAGCTGTTTTTT.